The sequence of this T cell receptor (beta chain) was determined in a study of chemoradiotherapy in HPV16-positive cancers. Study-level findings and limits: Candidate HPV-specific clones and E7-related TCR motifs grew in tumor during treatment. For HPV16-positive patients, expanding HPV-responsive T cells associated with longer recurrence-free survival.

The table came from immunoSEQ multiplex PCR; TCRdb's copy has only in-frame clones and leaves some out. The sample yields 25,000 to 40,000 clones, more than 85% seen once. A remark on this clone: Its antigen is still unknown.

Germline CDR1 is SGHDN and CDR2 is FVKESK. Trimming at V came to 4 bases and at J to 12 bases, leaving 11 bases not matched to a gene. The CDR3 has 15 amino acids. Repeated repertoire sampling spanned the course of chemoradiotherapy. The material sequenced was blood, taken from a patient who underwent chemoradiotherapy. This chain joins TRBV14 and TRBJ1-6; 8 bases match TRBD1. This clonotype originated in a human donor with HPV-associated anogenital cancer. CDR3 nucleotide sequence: TGTGCCAGCAGCCCCCGGACAGGGACCCTAGAACCCCTCCACTTT. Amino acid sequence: CASSPRTGTLEPLHF. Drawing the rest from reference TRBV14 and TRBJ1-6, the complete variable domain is EAGVTQFPSHSVIEKGQTVTLRCDPISGHDNLYWYRRVMGKEIKFLLHFVKESKQDESGMPNNRFLAERTGGTYSTLKVQPAELEDSGVYFCASSPRTGTLEPLHFGNGTRLTVT.